These T cell receptor beta chains were read from a single sample in a study of cytomegalovirus exposure and HLA in healthy donors. Sequencing used immunoSEQ multiplex PCR; TCRdb keeps in-frame clones, though not all of them. The sample contains about 190,000 clones, over 60% of which appear only once. The material sequenced was PBMCs. These TCRs come from a young woman in good health and CMV-seropositive. The CDR3 runs from the conserved cysteine through the conserved F or W. A D gene is named only where the DNA matches it firmly. Clone size is not always given. Where it is, it says once, few, many or a class for expanded clones.

j_gene: TRBJ1-1; v_gene: TRBV6-5; d_gene: .; len: 13; abundance: .; CDR3aa: CASSHGGHTEAFF; CDR3nt: TGTGCCAGCAGCCACGGGGGGCACACTGAAGCTTTCTTT
j_gene: TRBJ2-2; v_gene: TRBV7-2; d_gene: TRBD2; len: 16; abundance: few; CDR3aa: CASSLRAGAQTGELFF; CDR3nt: TGTGCCAGCAGCTTACGAGCGGGAGCGCAGACCGGGGAGCTGTTTTTT
j_gene: TRBJ2-1; v_gene: TRBV15; d_gene: TRBD1; len: 15; abundance: .; CDR3aa: CATSRGQGSYNEQFF; CDR3nt: TGTGCCACCAGCAGGGGACAGGGTAGCTACAATGAGCAGTTCTTC
j_gene: TRBJ2-2; v_gene: TRBV4-1; d_gene: TRBD2; len: 17; abundance: .; CDR3aa: CASSQAGRAGRSGELFF; CDR3nt: TGCGCCAGCAGCCAGGCTGGGAGAGCGGGGAGGTCGGGGGAGCTGTTTTTT
j_gene: TRBJ1-4; v_gene: TRBV30; d_gene: .; len: 15; abundance: .; CDR3aa: CAWTPQGWGNEKLFF; CDR3nt: TGTGCCTGGACCCCTCAGGGGTGGGGTAATGAAAAACTGTTTTTT
j_gene: TRBJ2-2; v_gene: TRBV7-2; d_gene: .; len: 13; abundance: few; CDR3aa: CASSLMAAGELFF; CDR3nt: TGTGCCAGCAGCTTAATGGCAGCCGGGGAGCTGTTTTTT
j_gene: TRBJ1-2; v_gene: TRBV7-3; d_gene: .; len: 13; abundance: .; CDR3aa: CASSRFEGGGYTF; CDR3nt: TGTGCCAGCAGCCGATTCGAGGGAGGCGGCTACACCTTC
j_gene: TRBJ2-5; v_gene: TRBV2; d_gene: TRBD2; len: 15; abundance: once; CDR3aa: CASSDTSGGVETQYF; CDR3nt: TGTGCCAGCAGTGACACTAGCGGGGGCGTGGAGACCCAGTACTTC
j_gene: TRBJ2-7; v_gene: TRBV11-2; d_gene: TRBD1; len: 15; abundance: .; CDR3aa: CASSPRTGRGYEQYF; CDR3nt: TGTGCCAGCAGCCCCCGGACAGGGCGCGGCTACGAGCAGTACTTC
j_gene: TRBJ1-2; v_gene: TRBV4-2; d_gene: .; len: 14; abundance: .; CDR3aa: CASSQDPRNYGYTF; CDR3nt: TGTGCCAGCAGCCAAGACCCGAGAAACTATGGCTACACCTTC
j_gene: TRBJ2-3; v_gene: TRBV4-1; d_gene: .; len: 17; abundance: .; CDR3aa: CASSQVGQMFRVDTQYF; CDR3nt: TGCGCCAGCAGCCAAGTAGGCCAGATGTTCAGGGTAGATACGCAGTATTTT
j_gene: TRBJ2-5; v_gene: TRBV7-8; d_gene: TRBD2; len: 16; abundance: .; CDR3aa: CASSLVAGGGQETQYF; CDR3nt: TGTGCCAGCAGCTTAGTTGCGGGAGGGGGACAAGAGACCCAGTACTTC
j_gene: TRBJ2-7; v_gene: TRBV7-2; d_gene: TRBD1; len: 14; abundance: .; CDR3aa: CASSPGTGGAEQYF; CDR3nt: TGTGCCAGCAGCCCCGGGACAGGGGGCGCCGAGCAGTACTTC
j_gene: TRBJ1-2; v_gene: TRBV2; d_gene: .; len: 17; abundance: few; CDR3aa: CASTPSGGRGYTYGYTF; CDR3nt: TGTGCCAGCACCCCTAGCGGGGGGAGGGGATATACGTATGGCTACACCTTC
j_gene: TRBJ2-3; v_gene: TRBV9; d_gene: TRBD2; len: 18; abundance: .; CDR3aa: CASSVGVSGGLSTDTQYF; CDR3nt: TGTGCCAGCAGCGTAGGGGTTAGCGGGGGACTTAGCACAGATACGCAGTATTTT
j_gene: TRBJ2-1; v_gene: TRBV7-2; d_gene: TRBD2; len: 15; abundance: few; CDR3aa: CASRVPGLALHEQFF; CDR3nt: TGTGCCAGCAGAGTCCCGGGACTAGCCCTTCATGAGCAGTTCTTC